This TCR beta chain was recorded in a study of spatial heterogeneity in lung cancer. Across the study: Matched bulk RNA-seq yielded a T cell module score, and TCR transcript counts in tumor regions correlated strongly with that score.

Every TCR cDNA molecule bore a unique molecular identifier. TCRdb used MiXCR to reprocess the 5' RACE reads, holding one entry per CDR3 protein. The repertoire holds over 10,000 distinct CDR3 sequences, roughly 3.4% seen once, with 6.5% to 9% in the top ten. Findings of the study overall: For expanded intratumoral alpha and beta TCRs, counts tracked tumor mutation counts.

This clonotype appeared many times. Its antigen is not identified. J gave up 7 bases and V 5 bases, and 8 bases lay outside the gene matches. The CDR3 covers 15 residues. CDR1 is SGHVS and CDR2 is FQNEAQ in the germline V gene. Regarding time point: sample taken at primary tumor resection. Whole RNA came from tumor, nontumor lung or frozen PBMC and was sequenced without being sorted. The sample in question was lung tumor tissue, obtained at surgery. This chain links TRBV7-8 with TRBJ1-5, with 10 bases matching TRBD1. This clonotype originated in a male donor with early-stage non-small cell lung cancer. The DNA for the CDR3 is TGTGCCAGCAGCCGGGGACAGGGGAGGCGGCAGCCCCAGCATTTT. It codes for CASSRGQGRRQPQHF.